This TCR beta chain emerged from a study of cytomegalovirus exposure and HLA in healthy donors (dated by TCRdb to 2015 to 2018). About the study as a whole: An earlier analysis of some 600 of the donors reported around 280 Gb of sequence data and around 100 million unique TCR beta sequences obtained from 150 million to 200 million T cells. Donor age, sex, ethnicity and CMV serostatus were collected together with the repertoire data. To decide whether each TCR beta V gene segment behaved as functional or pseudogenic, an earlier analysis of some 600 of the donors relied on high-throughput TCR beta sequencing. Besides the first cohort of about 730 subjects, a separate validation cohort made up of 120 different subjects was used. Genome-wide SNP genotypes for about 60% of the 666 donors were used in a later genetic analysis, which treated that subset as a discovery cohort. The aim of the study was to test whether cataloging public T cell receptors could identify signatures of past pathogen exposure. The later analysis used no new phenotypic data to find candidate immune exposures, relying instead on TCR beta sequences and their occurrence across donors. Using immunosequencing, the study profiled T cell repertoires from 500 to 800 subjects and related those repertoires to cytomegalovirus serostatus. The genetic ancestry cluster associated with self-reported Caucasian donors included approximately 85% of the 350 to 500 genotyped donors. Class I and class II HLA loci were covered by the typing at four-digit resolution. Across some 400 genotyped donors of the cohort, an average of approximately 240,000 unique TCR beta nucleotide sequences per donor were sequenced, and around 20% of those sequences were non-productive. Typing coverage varied by locus: about 620-640 donors for A, B, C, DRB1 and DQB1; 522 for DQA1; more than 600 for DPA1; around 450 for DPB1. In a later analysis, previously published TCR beta repertoires from roughly 710 donors were re-analyzed and high-resolution HLA genotyping was added so that TCR occurrence patterns could be studied. Because of strong linkage in the cohort, four or five DR-DQ haplotypes were treated as single units for association and clustering. Every discovery cohort repertoire had been produced on one sequencing platform. Roughly 320 gigabases of sequencing data and approximately 92 million unique TCR sequences made up an early release that covered around 640 HLA-typed donors. To predict cytomegalovirus infection status, the study combined high-throughput TCR immunosequencing, statistical association of individual TCRs with disease status, and machine learning. Study-level results and caveats: Strong co-occurrence of HLA alleles, especially DR and DQ, made assigning TCR associations to individual alleles difficult. According to a later analysis, most CMV-associated TCR beta chains appeared to be HLA-restricted, and the HLA associations seemed to be driven largely by CMV exposure. According to a later analysis, parvovirus B19, influenza, CMV and Epstein-Barr virus appeared linked to several top co-occurrence clusters. It was suggested by the authors that the approach could potentially be generalized to other disease states and immunological phenotypes. The earlier analysis of almost 600 of the donors excluded roughly 16 rarely observed V segments, including chromosome 9 orphons, because counts were too low. A later genetic analysis associated a missense DCLRE1C variant with V-gene and J-gene trimming of TCR beta chains, and an independent cohort replicated the association. In a later analysis, TCR association rates were found to vary across HLA loci, with the most associated TCRs seen for DRB1 alleles and the fewest for HLA-C alleles. The classifier was reported to diagnose cytomegalovirus status with high specificity and sensitivity in both the original and validation cohorts. Immune exposure information for the cohort was limited to CMV serostatus. Because HLA typing was missing for some donors at each locus, association tests included only the typed subset. Most TCR sequences were observed very rarely across donors, whereas some public TCRs were present in many individuals. In the study, approximately 150 TCR beta chains were listed as associated with cytomegalovirus. Correlated functional status among segregating V segments might be attributable to linkage disequilibrium, but an unknown experimental factor could not be ruled out. In an earlier analysis of a few hundred of the donors, most TCR beta V segments were observed in productive rearrangements about 87% or about 30% of the time, broadly matching IMGT annotations. Specific HLA alleles were associated with 15,000 to 20,000 TCR beta sequences at a false discovery rate of 0.05 in a later analysis. A further reported finding was that TCR beta sequences accurately predicted the HLA-A and HLA-B alleles for most subjects in the first cohort. Only TCR beta chains were sequenced in this cohort, and the absence of alpha or paired-chain data limited detectable features. In a later analysis, HLA-associated TCR beta chains were found to be more clonally expanded and to have lower generation probabilities than equally common non-associated chains. Three of the identified cytomegalovirus-associated TCR beta chains were confirmed in vitro to be specific for cytomegalovirus antigens. A cluster of highly shared sequence variants was judged likely to represent a technical artifact of the sequencing pipeline. The presence/absence analyses assumed that sequencing depth was roughly uniform across donors, and that assumption may not be true. In a later genetic analysis, fewer N-insertions in productive TCRs were reported among donors in an Asian-associated ancestry cluster than the 666-donor mean.

The library was produced with the immunoSEQ multiplex PCR assay. The multiplex PCR relied on a mix of 60 forward primers for TCR Vbeta segments and 13 reverse primers for TCR Jbeta segments. Amplification of the CDR3 region of rearranged TCR beta genes was performed with a multiplex PCR assay on genomic DNA. On the Illumina HiSeq System, the amplified TCR beta libraries were sequenced as 87-base-pair reads. In the original analysis: A later analysis tallied around 87 million unique TCR beta chains across the 660 or so repertoires, and approximately 12 million of those chains were shared by two or more donors. Raw reads were error-corrected and collapsed into unique sequences by a nearest-neighbor algorithm in which closely related sequences were merged to remove PCR and sequencing errors. CDR3 sequences were aligned to IMGT reference sequences to assign V, D and J gene segments. For a sequence to be retained, a match of at least six nucleotides was required to both a V gene segment and a J gene segment. Rearrangements were classified as productive when the CDR3 lacked stop codons and remained in frame with V and J, and all other rearrangements were classified as non-productive. CDR3 was defined according to IMGT convention as the region running from the second conserved V-encoded cysteine to the conserved J-encoded phenylalanine. Sequences without an unambiguous match to a single V gene segment were excluded from the earlier analysis of 587 of the donors. An earlier analysis of several hundred of the donors called V segments functional above 56.7% productive rearrangements and segregating when the between-donor standard deviation exceeded 5%. A statistical classification framework was built for diagnosing cytomegalovirus status from the catalog of TCR beta chain sequences. V and J gene assignment, in a later analysis, came from comparing TCR nucleotide sequences with IMGT/GENE-DB human TR gene sequences. A later analysis assigned CDR3 sequences and most-parsimonious VDJ recombination scenarios with the TCRdist pipeline. A later analysis defined each TCR beta chain by its CDR3 amino acid sequence plus V-gene family, and excluded reads lacking a unique V-gene family. To address suspected cross-contamination and a sequencing artifact, a later analysis removed around 590 highly shared, low-generation-probability nucleotide sequences. In a later analysis, a clonal expansion index for each public chain was calculated from normalized within-repertoire ranks of inferred template counts. In a later analysis, generation probabilities were computed with a VDJ recombination model fitted to out-of-frame rearrangements, and the resulting probabilities were checked against IGoR. In a later analysis, TCR-TCR, TCR-HLA and TCR-CMV co-occurrence was scored with hypergeometric tests, and a repertoire-size bias correction was applied to TCR pairs. False discovery rates were estimated in a later analysis by permuting HLA or CMV assignments 20 times. In a later analysis, co-occurring TCRs were grouped with DBSCAN, and TCRdist sequence similarity was added when clustering was performed within HLA-allele-positive subsets. For co-occurrence clustering, repertoires with fewer than 30,000 or more than 120,000 public chains were excluded, along with roughly 5 repertoires with anomalous nucleotide sharing. TCRdb stores this immuneACCESS table with in-frame sequences only. Part of the clones is absent; in the studies checked, under half of the shortfall reflects unresolved V genes, and no reason is known for the rest. The V and J calls and clone size were taken over from that table, and D and trimming were inferred from the DNA. The sample table contains approximately 150,000 clones; only one count was recorded for roughly four fifths of them. The ten top clones hold about 11% of the sample.

Comments on this clone: Its antigen remains unidentified. There are no base qualities to consult, and no much larger clone falls within one base.

The cohort consisted of 600 to 700 healthy bone marrow donors. At the time of sampling, every cohort member was nominally healthy, though immune exposures that went unrecorded were likely present. The donor tested CMV seropositive and was one of the 289 seropositive cohort members. Each donor provided a peripheral blood sample, and peripheral blood mononuclear cells were used for TCR beta sequencing. Genomic DNA extraction from the blood cell samples was performed with the Qiagen DNeasy Blood Extraction Kit. The TCR was taken from a man aged 50 to 59 in good health and CMV-seropositive. The sequenced sample consisted of PBMCs.

CDR3 reads: CASSYSGEEYGYTF. The bases read TGTGCCAGCAGTTATAGTGGGGAGGAATATGGCTACACCTTC. The rearrangement joined TRBV6-5 to TRBJ1-2, with the D gene call left open. Trimming takes 3 bases from V and 5 bases from J, and the germline ends sit 13 bases apart. The CDR3 goes from the cysteine to the phenylalanine over 14 residues. Just the 42-base CDR3 DNA is kept, in frame starting at base 1. CDR1 and CDR2, per the germline V gene, are MNHEY and SVGAGI.